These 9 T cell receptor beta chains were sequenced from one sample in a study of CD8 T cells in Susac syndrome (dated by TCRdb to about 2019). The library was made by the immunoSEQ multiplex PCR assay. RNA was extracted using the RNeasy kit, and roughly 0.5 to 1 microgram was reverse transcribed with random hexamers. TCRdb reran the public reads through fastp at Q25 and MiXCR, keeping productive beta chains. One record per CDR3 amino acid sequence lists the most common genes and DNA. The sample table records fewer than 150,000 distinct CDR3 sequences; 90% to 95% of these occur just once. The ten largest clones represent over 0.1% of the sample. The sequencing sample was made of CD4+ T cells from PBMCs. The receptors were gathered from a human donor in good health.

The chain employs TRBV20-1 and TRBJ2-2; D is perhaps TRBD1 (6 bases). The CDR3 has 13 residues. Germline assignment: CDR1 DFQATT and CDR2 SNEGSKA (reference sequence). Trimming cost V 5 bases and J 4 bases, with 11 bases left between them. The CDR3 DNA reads TGCAGTGCTCGGACAGTATCCACCGGGGAGCTGTTTTTT. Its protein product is CSARTVSTGELFF.

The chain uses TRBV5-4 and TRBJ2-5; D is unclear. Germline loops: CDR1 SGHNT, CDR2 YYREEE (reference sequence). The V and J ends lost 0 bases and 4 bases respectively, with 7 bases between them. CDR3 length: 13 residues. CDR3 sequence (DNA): TGTGCCAGCAGCTTGGTCTGGTCAGAGACCCAGTACTTC. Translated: CASSLVWSETQYF.

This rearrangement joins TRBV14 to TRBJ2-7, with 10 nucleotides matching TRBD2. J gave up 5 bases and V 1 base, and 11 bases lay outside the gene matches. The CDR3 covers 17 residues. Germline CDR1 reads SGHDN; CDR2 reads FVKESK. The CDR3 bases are TGTGCCAGCAGCCAAGTCTATCGGCTAGCGGGAGTCGACGAGCAGTACTTC. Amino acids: CASSQVYRLAGVDEQYF.

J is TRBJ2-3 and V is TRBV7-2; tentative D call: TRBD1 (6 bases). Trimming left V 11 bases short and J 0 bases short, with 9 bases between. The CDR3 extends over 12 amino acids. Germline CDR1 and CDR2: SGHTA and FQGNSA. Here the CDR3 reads CAGGQSTDTQYF. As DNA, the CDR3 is TGTGCCGGCGGACAGAGCACAGATACGCAGTATTTT.

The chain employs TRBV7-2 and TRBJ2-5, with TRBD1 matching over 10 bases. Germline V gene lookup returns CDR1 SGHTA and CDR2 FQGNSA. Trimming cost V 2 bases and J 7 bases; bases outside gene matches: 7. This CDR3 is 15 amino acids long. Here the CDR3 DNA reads TGTGCCAGCAGCTTAACGGGACAGGGGCGGGGGACCCAGTACTTC. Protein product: CASSLTGQGRGTQYF.

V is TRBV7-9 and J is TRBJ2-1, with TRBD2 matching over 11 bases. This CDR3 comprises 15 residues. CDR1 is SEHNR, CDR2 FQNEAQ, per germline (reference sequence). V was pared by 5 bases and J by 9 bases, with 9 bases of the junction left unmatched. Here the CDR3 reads CASSGSTSGSPEQFF. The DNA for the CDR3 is TGTGCCAGCAGCGGCTCAACTAGCGGGAGCCCTGAGCAGTTCTTC.

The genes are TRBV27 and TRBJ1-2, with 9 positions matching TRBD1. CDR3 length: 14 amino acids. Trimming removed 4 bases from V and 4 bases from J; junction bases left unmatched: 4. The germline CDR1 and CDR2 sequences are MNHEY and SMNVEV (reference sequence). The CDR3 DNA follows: TGTGCCAGCAGTTCCCCGGGACAGGGCTATGGCTACACCTTC. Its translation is CASSSPGQGYGYTF.

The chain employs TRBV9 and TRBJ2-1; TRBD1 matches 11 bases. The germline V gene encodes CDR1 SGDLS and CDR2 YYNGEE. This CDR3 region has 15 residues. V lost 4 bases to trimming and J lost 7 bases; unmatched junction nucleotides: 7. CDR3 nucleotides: TGTGCCAGCAGCCCCCCCGGGACAGGGGGTAATGAGCAGTTCTTC. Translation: CASSPPGTGGNEQFF.

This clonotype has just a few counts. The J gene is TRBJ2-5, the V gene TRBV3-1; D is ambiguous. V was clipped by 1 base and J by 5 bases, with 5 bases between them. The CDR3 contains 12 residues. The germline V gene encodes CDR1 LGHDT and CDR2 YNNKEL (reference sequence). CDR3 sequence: CASSQVGETQYF. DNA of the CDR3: TGTGCCAGCAGCCAAGTTGGTGAGACCCAGTACTTC.